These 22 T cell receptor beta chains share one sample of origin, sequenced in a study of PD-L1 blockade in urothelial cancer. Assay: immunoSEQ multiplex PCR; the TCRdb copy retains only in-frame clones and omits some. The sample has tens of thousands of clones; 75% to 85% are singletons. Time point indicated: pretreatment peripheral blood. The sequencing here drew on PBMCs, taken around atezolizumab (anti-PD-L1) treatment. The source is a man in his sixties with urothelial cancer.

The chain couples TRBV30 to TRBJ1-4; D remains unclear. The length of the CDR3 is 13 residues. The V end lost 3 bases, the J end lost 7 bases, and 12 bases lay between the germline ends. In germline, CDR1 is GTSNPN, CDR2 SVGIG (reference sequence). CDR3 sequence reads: CAWRGSSGEKLFF. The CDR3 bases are TGTGCCTGGAGAGGCAGCTCGGGTGAAAAACTGTTTTTT.

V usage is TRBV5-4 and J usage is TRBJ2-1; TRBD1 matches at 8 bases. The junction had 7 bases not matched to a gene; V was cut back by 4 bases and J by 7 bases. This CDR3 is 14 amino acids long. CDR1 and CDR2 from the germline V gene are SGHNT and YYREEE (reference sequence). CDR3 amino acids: CASSDRTGRNEQFF. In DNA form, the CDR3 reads TGTGCCAGCAGCGACCGGACAGGGAGGAATGAGCAGTTCTTC.

This CDR3 is CASSPGAPNTEAFF. The DNA of the CDR3 is TGTGCCAGCTCACCAGGGGCACCGAACACTGAAGCTTTCTTT. This chain uses TRBV18 with TRBJ1-1, with a weak D call TRBD1 (5 bases). Per the germline V gene, CDR1 is KGHSH and CDR2 is LQKENI. V lost 2 bases, J lost 1 base, and 8 bases lay in between. The CDR3 contains 14 residues.

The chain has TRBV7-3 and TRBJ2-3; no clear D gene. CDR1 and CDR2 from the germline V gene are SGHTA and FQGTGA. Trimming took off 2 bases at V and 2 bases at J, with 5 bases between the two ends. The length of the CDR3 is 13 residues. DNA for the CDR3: TGTGCCAGCAGCTTACTCCCCACAGATACGCAGTATTTT. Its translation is CASSLLPTDTQYF.

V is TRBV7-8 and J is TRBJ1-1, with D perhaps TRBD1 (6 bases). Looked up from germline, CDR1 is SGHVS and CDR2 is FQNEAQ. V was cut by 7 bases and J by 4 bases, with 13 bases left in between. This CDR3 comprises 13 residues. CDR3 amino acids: CASNPGVSTEAFF. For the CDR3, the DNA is TGTGCCAGCAACCCAGGGGTCAGCACTGAAGCTTTCTTT.

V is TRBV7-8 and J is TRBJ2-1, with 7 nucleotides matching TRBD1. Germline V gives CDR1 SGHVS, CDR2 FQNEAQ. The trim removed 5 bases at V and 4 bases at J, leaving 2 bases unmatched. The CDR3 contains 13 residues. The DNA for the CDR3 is TGTGCCAGCAGCGAGGACAGGTACAATGAGCAGTTCTTC. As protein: CASSEDRYNEQFF.

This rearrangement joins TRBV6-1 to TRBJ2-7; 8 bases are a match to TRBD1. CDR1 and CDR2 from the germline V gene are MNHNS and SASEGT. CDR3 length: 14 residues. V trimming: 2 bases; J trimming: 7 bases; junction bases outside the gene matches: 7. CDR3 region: CASSESPGQDEQYF. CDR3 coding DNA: TGTGCCAGCAGTGAATCCCCGGGACAGGATGAGCAGTACTTC.

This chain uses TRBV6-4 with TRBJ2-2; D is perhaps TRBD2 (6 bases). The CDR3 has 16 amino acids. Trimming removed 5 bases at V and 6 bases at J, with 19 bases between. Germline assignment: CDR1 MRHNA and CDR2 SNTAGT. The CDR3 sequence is CASSPTSGGEPGELFF. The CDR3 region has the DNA TGTGCCAGCAGTCCGACTTCCGGAGGGGAGCCCGGGGAGCTGTTTTTT.

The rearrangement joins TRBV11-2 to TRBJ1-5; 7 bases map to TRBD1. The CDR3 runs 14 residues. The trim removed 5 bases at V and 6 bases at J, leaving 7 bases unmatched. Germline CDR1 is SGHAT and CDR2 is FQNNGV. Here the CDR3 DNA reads TGTGCCAGCAGCACCGACAGGGTTGGTCAGCCCCAGCATTTT. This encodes CASSTDRVGQPQHF.

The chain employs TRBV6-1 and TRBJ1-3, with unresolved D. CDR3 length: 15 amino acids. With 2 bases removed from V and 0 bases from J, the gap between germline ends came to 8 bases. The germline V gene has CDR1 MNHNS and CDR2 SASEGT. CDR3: CASSESSGSGNTIYF. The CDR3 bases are TGTGCCAGCAGTGAATCGTCAGGCTCTGGAAACACCATATATTTT.

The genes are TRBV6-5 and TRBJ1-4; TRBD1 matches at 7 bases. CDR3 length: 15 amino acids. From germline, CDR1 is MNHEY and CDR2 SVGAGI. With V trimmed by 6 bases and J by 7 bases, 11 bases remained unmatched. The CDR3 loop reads CASRETGTWREKLFF. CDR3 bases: TGTGCCAGCAGAGAGACAGGGACTTGGCGTGAAAAACTGTTTTTT.

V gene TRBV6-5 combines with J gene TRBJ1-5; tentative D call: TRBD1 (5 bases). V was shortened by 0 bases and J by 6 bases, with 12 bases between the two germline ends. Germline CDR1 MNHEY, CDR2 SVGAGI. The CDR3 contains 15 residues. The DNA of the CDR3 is TGTGCCAGCAGTTACTCAGGGGTAATCAGTCAGCCCCAGCATTTT. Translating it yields CASSYSGVISQPQHF.

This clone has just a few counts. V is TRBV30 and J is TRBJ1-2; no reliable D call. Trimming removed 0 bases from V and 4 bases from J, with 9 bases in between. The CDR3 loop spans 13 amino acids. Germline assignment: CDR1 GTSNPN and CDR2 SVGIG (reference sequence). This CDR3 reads CAWSVGAGYGYTF. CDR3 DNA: TGTGCCTGGAGTGTAGGTGCAGGCTATGGCTACACCTTC.

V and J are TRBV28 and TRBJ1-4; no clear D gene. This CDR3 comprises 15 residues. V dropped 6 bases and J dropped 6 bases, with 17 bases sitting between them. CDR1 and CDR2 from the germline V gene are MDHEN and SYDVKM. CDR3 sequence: CASRTLGATDEKLFF. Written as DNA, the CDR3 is TGTGCCAGCAGGACGCTGGGAGCCACAGATGAAAAACTGTTTTTT.

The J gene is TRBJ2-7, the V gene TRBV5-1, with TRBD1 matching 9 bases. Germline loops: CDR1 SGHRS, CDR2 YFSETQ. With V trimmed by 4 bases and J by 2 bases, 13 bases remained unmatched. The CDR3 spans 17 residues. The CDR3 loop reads CASSRTLGTGSTYEQYF. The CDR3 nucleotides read TGCGCCAGCAGCCGGACCTTAGGGACAGGGTCAACCTACGAGCAGTACTTC.

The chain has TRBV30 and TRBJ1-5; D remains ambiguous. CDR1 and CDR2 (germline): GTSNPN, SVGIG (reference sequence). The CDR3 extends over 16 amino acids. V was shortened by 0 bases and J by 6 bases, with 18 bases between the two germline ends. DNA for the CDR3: TGTGCCTGGAGTGTAGCTGGGCTTTTGGGGAGTCAGCCCCAGCATTTT. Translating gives CAWSVAGLLGSQPQHF.

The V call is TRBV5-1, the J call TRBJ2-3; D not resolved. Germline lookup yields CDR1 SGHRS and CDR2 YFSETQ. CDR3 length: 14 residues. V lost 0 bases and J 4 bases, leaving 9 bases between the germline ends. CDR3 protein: CASSLGLEADTQYF. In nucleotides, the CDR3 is TGCGCCAGCAGCTTGGGCCTTGAGGCAGATACGCAGTATTTT. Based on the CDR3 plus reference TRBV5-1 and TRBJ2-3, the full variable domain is KAGVTQTPRYLIKTRGQQVTLSCSPISGHRSVSWYQQTPGQGLQFLFEYFSETQRNKGNFPGRFSGRQFSNSRSEMNVSTLELGDSALYLCASSLGLEADTQYFGPGTRLTVL.

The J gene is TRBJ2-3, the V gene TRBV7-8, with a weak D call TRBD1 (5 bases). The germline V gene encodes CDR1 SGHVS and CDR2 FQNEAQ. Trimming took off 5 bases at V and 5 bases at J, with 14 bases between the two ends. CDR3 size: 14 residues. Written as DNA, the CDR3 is TGTGCCAGCAGCCCTCTCCCTGGACAAGATACGCAGTATTTT. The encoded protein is CASSPLPGQDTQYF.

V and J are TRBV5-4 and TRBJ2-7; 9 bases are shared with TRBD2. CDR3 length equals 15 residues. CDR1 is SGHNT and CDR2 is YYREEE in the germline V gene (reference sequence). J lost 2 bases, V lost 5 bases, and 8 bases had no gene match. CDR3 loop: CASSLEKRGAYEQYF. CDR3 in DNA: TGTGCCAGCAGTTTAGAGAAGCGGGGGGCCTACGAGCAGTACTTC.

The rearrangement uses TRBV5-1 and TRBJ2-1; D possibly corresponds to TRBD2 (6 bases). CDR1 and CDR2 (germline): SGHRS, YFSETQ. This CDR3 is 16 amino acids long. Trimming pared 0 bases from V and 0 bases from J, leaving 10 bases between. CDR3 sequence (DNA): TGCGCCAGCAGCTTGGCAGGCGGGAACTCCTACAATGAGCAGTTCTTC. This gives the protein CASSLAGGNSYNEQFF.

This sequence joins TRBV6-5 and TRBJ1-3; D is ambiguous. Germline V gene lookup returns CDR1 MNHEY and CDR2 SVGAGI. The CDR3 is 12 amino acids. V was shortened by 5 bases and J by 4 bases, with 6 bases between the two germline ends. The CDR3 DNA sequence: TGTGCCAGCAGTAACGAGGGAAACACCATATATTTT. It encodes CASSNEGNTIYF.

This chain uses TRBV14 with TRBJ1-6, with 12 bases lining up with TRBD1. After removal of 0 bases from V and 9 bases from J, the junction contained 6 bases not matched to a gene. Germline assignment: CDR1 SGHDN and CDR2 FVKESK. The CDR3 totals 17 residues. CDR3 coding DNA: TGTGCCAGCAGCCAAGATGGTCGGGACAGGGGGCTTTCACCCCTCCACTTT. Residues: CASSQDGRDRGLSPLHF. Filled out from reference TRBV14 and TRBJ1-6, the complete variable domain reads EAGVTQFPSHSVIEKGQTVTLRCDPISGHDNLYWYRRVMGKEIKFLLHFVKESKQDESGMPNNRFLAERTGGTYSTLKVQPAELEDSGVYFCASSQDGRDRGLSPLHFGNGTRLTVT.